Below, 21 T cell receptor beta chains from the same sample are listed, as sequenced in a study of identical twins. One entry per CDR3 protein results from TCRdb running MiXCR on the 5' RACE reads. The sample lists 750,000 to 950,000 distinct CDR3 sequences; approximately 13% were seen once. In addition, the sample was reused for a study of yellow fever vaccine responses in identical twins.

Sequencing was carried out using PBMCs. The origin of the receptors is a woman younger than 35 in good health.

The chain recombines TRBV13 with TRBJ2-1; TRBD2 aligns across 9 bases. CDR1 is PRHDT and CDR2 is FYEKMQ in the germline V gene (reference sequence). With 11 bases clipped from V and 7 bases from J, the junction kept 15 bases outside the gene matches. The CDR3 loop spans 15 amino acids. CDR3 sequence: CASSTGGRALNEQFF. For the CDR3, the DNA is TGTGCCTCCAGCACGGGCGGGAGGGCCTTAAATGAGCAGTTCTTC. The full variable domain, its missing parts supplied by reference TRBV13 and TRBJ2-1, is AAGVIQSPRHLIKEKRETATLKCYPIPRHDTVYWYQQGPGQDPQFLISFYEKMQSDKGSIPDRFSAQQFSDYHSELNMSSLELGDSALYFCASSTGGRALNEQFFGPGTRLTVL.

A few counts support this clonotype. This chain joins TRBV5-1 and TRBJ2-1, with 7 bases aligning to TRBD1. Germline CDR1 reads SGHRS; CDR2 reads YFSETQ. Germline trimming cut 4 bases from V and 6 bases from J; bases unmatched to any gene: 10. CDR3 size: 15 residues. The CDR3 here is CASSPLRDRVNEQFF. The CDR3 bases are TGCGCCAGCAGCCCCCTCCGGGACAGAGTCAATGAGCAGTTCTTC.

The chain uses TRBV2 and TRBJ1-2, with D unresolved. V dropped 1 base and J dropped 3 bases, with 9 bases sitting between them. Germline loops: CDR1 SNHLY, CDR2 FYNNEI. CDR3 length: 14 amino acids. The CDR3 protein is CASSEGNSHYGYTF. The CDR3 bases are TGTGCCAGCAGTGAAGGAAACTCCCACTATGGCTACACCTTC.

The chain links TRBV10-2 to TRBJ1-6, with D hard to call. There are 14 residues in the CDR3. The germline gives CDR1 WSHSY, CDR2 SAAADI. Trimming stripped 1 base from V and 3 bases from J, with 4 bases between. CDR3 sequence (DNA): TGCGCCAGCAGTGAGTTAGACTATAATTCACCCCTCCACTTT. Encoded protein: CASSELDYNSPLHF.

This clonotype has more than one count but fewer than ten. The chain is built from TRBV28 and TRBJ2-7; maybe TRBD1 (5 bases). The CDR3 has 13 residues. V was pared by 5 bases and J by 9 bases, with 17 bases between. Per the germline V gene, CDR1 is MDHEN and CDR2 is SYDVKM. The CDR3 sequence is CASSATQGLGQYV. The CDR3 DNA reads as TGTGCCAGCAGTGCAACCCAGGGTTTGGGGCAGTACGTC.

This clonotype was recorded a few times. V gene TRBV3-1 combines with J gene TRBJ2-1; perhaps TRBD2 as D (6 bases). V shed 2 bases and J shed 1 base, with 9 bases lying between them. Germline V gene lookup returns CDR1 LGHDT and CDR2 YNNKEL (reference sequence). The CDR3 loop spans 15 amino acids. CDR3 protein: CASSQRLDSYNEQFF. CDR3 nucleotide sequence: TGTGCCAGCAGCCAACGACTAGATTCCTACAATGAGCAGTTCTTC.

CDR3 nucleotides: TGCGCCAGCAGCCAATTTACAGGGGGAACCAACAATGAGCAGTTCTTC. Translation gives CASSQFTGGTNNEQFF. This chain joins TRBV4-1 and TRBJ2-1; 8 positions match TRBD1. The junction had 8 bases not matched to a gene; V was cut back by 2 bases and J by 5 bases. The CDR3 extends over 16 amino acids. CDR1 is MGHRA and CDR2 is YSYEKL in the germline V gene.

The genes are TRBV20-1 and TRBJ2-1, with TRBD2 matching 10 bases. V shed 1 base, J shed 9 bases, and the junction held 6 bases outside the gene matches. Per germline, CDR1 DFQATT and CDR2 SNEGSKA (reference sequence). CDR3 length equals 14 residues. CDR3 in DNA: TGCAGTGCTAGAGGGCTAGCGGGAGTGCTTGAGCAGTTCTTC. This translates into CSARGLAGVLEQFF.

This clonotype was observed at least ten times. This rearrangement joins TRBV6-1 to TRBJ2-1; weak D call: TRBD1 (5 bases). The CDR3 is 14 residues long. Germline CDR1 is MNHNS and CDR2 is SASEGT. V lost 10 bases, J lost 5 bases, and 18 bases lay in between. The CDR3 bases are TGTGCCACCATCCCCAGGGTATACGACAATGAGCAGTTCTTC. Translated, it gives CATIPRVYDNEQFF.

The chain couples TRBV7-3 to TRBJ2-3; 8 nucleotides align to TRBD1. Germline loops: CDR1 SGHTA, CDR2 FQGTGA. Trimming took 5 bases from V and 5 from J; bases not matched to a gene: 12. This CDR3 contains 16 residues. CDR3 loop: CASSPGGQGAVDTQYF. The CDR3 region has the DNA TGTGCCAGCAGCCCCGGGGGCCAGGGGGCCGTAGATACGCAGTATTTT.

The genes are TRBV27 and TRBJ2-2; TRBD2 matches at 12 bases. Trimming cost V 3 bases and J 1 base; bases outside gene matches: 3. The CDR3 contains 17 residues. The germline CDR1 and CDR2 sequences are MNHEY and SMNVEV (reference sequence). Here the CDR3 reads CASSFQGLAGNTGELFF. As DNA, the CDR3 is TGTGCCAGCAGTTTTCAGGGACTAGCGGGGAACACCGGGGAGCTGTTTTTT.

In this sample, this clonotype turned up a few times. The chain carries TRBV12-3 or TRBV12-4 and TRBJ1-1, with a tentative D call TRBD1 (5 bases). V was trimmed by 6 bases and J by 8 bases, leaving 16 bases between them. This CDR3 region has 13 residues. The chain's CDR3 is CASSFRQIAEAFF. CDR3 sequence (DNA): TGTGCCAGCAGCTTTAGACAGATCGCCGAAGCTTTCTTT.

This clonotype was recorded many times. The chain joins TRBV4-1 to TRBJ2-7, with D uncertain. Trimming removed 1 base from V and 0 bases from J, with 7 bases in between. The CDR3 contains 14 residues. The germline V gene encodes CDR1 MGHRA and CDR2 YSYEKL. The CDR3 nucleotides are TGCGCCAGCAGCCAAGTGGGTGGCTCCTACGAGCAGTACGTC. It encodes CASSQVGGSYEQYV.

The chain has TRBV27 and TRBJ2-3; 7 bases are a match to TRBD2. The CDR3 extends over 15 amino acids. The germline V gene encodes CDR1 MNHEY and CDR2 SMNVEV (reference sequence). V shed 0 bases and J 2 bases; nucleotides not matched to a gene: 2. As DNA, the CDR3 is TGTGCCAGCAGTTTATCACTAGCGAACACAGATACGCAGTATTTT. Protein: CASSLSLANTDTQYF.

This clonotype has more than one count but fewer than ten. This chain joins TRBV5-1 and TRBJ1-2; weak D call: TRBD1 (6 bases). CDR1 is SGHRS, CDR2 YFSETQ, per germline. The CDR3 is 13 residues long. The ends were cut back, 4 bases at V and 8 bases at J, with 15 bases in the middle. The CDR3 region has the DNA TGCGCCAGCAGCCTCCCCGGGACACTCGGCTACACCTTC. It encodes CASSLPGTLGYTF.

This rearrangement joins TRBV9 to TRBJ1-4; D unclear. Trimming stripped 2 bases from V and 2 bases from J, with 10 bases between. Germline V gives CDR1 SGDLS, CDR2 YYNGEE. The CDR3 has 15 amino acids. The CDR3 DNA reads as TGTGCCAGCAGCGTGAGCGGTGGGACTAATGAAAAACTGTTTTTT. Its translation: CASSVSGGTNEKLFF.

This clonotype has a count of ten or more. The chain combines TRBV2 with TRBJ2-7; 10 bases map to TRBD2. The V and J ends lost 8 bases and 6 bases, in that order; junction bases with no gene match: 7. CDR3 length equals 13 residues. From germline, CDR1 is SNHLY and CDR2 FYNNEI. In DNA, the CDR3 is TGTGCCAGCGGCCTAGCGGGAGTGAGCGAGCAGTACTTC. This codes for CASGLAGVSEQYF.

This clonotype was seen more than once but under ten times. The chain carries TRBV10-3 and TRBJ1-2, with a tentative D call TRBD1 (6 bases). Germline assignment: CDR1 ENHRY and CDR2 SYGVKD. There are 14 residues in the CDR3. With 7 bases removed from V and 7 bases from J, the gap between germline ends came to 19 bases. The CDR3 is CAIKLMDSGRGYTF. The CDR3 DNA reads TGTGCCATCAAGCTAATGGACAGCGGGCGTGGCTACACCTTC.

In its sample, this clonotype was seen many times. This chain links TRBV27 with TRBJ2-2; 8 bases are shared with TRBD1. The length of the CDR3 is 16 residues. Trimming removed 5 bases from V and 0 bases from J; junction bases left unmatched: 5. CDR1 and CDR2 from the germline V gene are MNHEY and SMNVEV (reference sequence). The chain's CDR3 is CASSPSTGANTGELFF. For the CDR3, the DNA is TGTGCCAGCAGTCCGTCGACAGGGGCGAACACCGGGGAGCTGTTTTTT.

V usage is TRBV2 and J usage is TRBJ2-3; tentatively, D is TRBD1 (7 bases). There are 15 residues in the CDR3. With 3 bases removed from V and 4 bases from J, the gap between germline ends came to 14 bases. Germline lookup yields CDR1 SNHLY and CDR2 FYNNEI. As DNA, the CDR3 is TGTGCCAGCAGTGATGGCAGGGGGGTGGCAGATACGCAGTATTTT. The encoded protein is CASSDGRGVADTQYF.

The genes are TRBV6-5 and TRBJ2-7, with TRBD1 matching over 9 bases. V dropped 2 bases and J dropped 5; count of bases not matched to a gene: 7. Germline V gene sequence: CDR1 MNHEY, CDR2 SVGAGI. CDR3 length: 15 residues. The CDR3 here is CASSYPGQGFHEQYV. CDR3 DNA: TGTGCCAGCAGTTACCCGGGACAGGGATTCCACGAGCAGTACGTC.